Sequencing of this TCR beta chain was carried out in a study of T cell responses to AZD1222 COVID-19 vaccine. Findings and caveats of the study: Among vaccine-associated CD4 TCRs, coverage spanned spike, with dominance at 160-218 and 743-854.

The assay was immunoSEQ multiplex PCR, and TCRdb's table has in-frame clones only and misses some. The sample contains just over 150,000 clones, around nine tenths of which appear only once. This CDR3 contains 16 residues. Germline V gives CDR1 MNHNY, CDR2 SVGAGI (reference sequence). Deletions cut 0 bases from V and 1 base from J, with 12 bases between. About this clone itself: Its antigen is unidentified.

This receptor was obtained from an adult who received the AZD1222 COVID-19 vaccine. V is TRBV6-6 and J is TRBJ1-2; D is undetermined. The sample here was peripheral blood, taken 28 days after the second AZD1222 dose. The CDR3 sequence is CASSYSGNRFNYGYTF. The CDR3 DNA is TGTGCCAGCAGTTACTCAGGAAACAGATTTAACTATGGCTACACCTTC.